One sample yielded the 17 T cell receptor beta chains listed below, sequenced in a study of a mutant IDH1 vaccine in newly diagnosed glioma. Libraries were prepared by immunoSEQ multiplex PCR; TCRdb keeps only in-frame clonotypes and omits some of them. The table has 110,000 or so clones, approximately 87% seen once; the top ten hold around 0.61%. No antigen has been assigned to these receptors. Stated time point: week 11, during vaccination. It was 300 ug of mutant IDH1 20-mer peptide that made up each vaccine dose, given with topical imiquimod. The sequences come from PBMCs, collected from a glioma patient whose treatment included an IDH1 peptide vaccine. All receptors come from a woman aged 45-65 years with glioma.

The rearrangement links TRBV4-1 to TRBJ2-7; the match to TRBD1 covers 8 bases. CDR3 size: 16 residues. J lost 7 bases, V lost 0 bases, and 11 bases had no gene match. CDR1 and CDR2 (germline): MGHRA, YSYEKL. CDR3 nucleotide sequence: TGCGCCAGCAGCCAAGAGTTGGATGGACAGGGCCGGGAGCAGTACTTC. Protein: CASSQELDGQGREQYF.

This rearrangement joins TRBV4-1 to TRBJ2-7, with 14 bases that match TRBD2. Losses at the gene ends were 4 bases for V and 0 bases for J; bases not matched to a gene: 2. CDR3 size: 16 residues. CDR1 is MGHRA and CDR2 is YSYEKL in the germline V gene. The chain's CDR3 is CASSRGTSGSSYEQYF. The CDR3 DNA sequence: TGCGCCAGCAGCCGAGGGACTAGCGGGAGCTCCTACGAGCAGTACTTC.

The chain carries TRBV19 and TRBJ1-3; D is ambiguous. CDR1 and CDR2 (germline): LNHDA, SQIVND (reference sequence). The CDR3 is 13 residues long. V was shortened by 8 bases and J by 3 bases, with 11 bases between the two germline ends. The CDR3 sequence: CASPGRLGNTIYF. CDR3 nucleotides: TGTGCCAGTCCGGGGAGGCTTGGAAACACCATATATTTT.

The chain links TRBV4-1 to TRBJ2-7; TRBD1 matches 9 bases. V was pared by 3 bases and J by 1 base, with 7 bases of the junction left unmatched. The V gene's germline CDR1 is MGHRA and CDR2 YSYEKL. The CDR3 totals 16 residues. As DNA, the CDR3 is TGCGCCAGCAGCCAGACCTTGGGACAGGGATCCTACGAGCAGTACTTC. Translating it yields CASSQTLGQGSYEQYF.

The J gene is TRBJ2-7, the V gene TRBV27, with D perhaps given as TRBD1 or TRBD2 (5 bases each). The germline CDR1 and CDR2 sequences are MNHEY and SMNVEV (reference sequence). Trimming removed 6 bases from V and 2 bases from J, with 14 bases in between. CDR3 size: 14 residues. The CDR3 spells CASRLGGGPYEQYF. The CDR3 DNA follows: TGTGCCAGCAGGTTAGGTGGGGGACCCTACGAGCAGTACTTC.

The sample holds one count of this clone. This chain links TRBV18 with TRBJ2-3, with unresolved D. The CDR3 length is 14 residues. Trimming cost V 3 bases and J 3 bases, with 10 bases left between them. Germline V gene lookup returns CDR1 KGHSH and CDR2 LQKENI. For the CDR3, the DNA is TGTGCCAGCTCACCGGATGTAAGTACAGATACGCAGTATTTT. Protein: CASSPDVSTDTQYF.

This clone was detected once. The V gene is TRBV19, the J gene TRBJ2-3; 7 bases map to TRBD2. The CDR3 is made up of 16 amino acids. The germline CDR1 and CDR2 sequences are LNHDA and SQIVND (reference sequence). V shed 5 bases and J 1 base; nucleotides not matched to a gene: 9. In DNA form, the CDR3 reads TGTGCCAGTAGTCGGGGAAGCGGGATAGGCACAGATACGCAGTATTTT. Amino acid sequence: CASSRGSGIGTDTQYF.

A few counts support this clone. The V gene is TRBV18, the J gene TRBJ2-3; D gene uncertain. Germline V CDR1 and CDR2: KGHSH, LQKENI. The V gene lost 2 bases and the J gene lost 6 bases, with 9 bases spanning the gap. This CDR3 spans 13 amino acids. CDR3: CASSPTGVDTQYF. The CDR3 DNA reads as TGTGCCAGCTCACCAACGGGCGTGGATACGCAGTATTTT.

This sequence joins TRBV27 and TRBJ1-2; D is uncertain. V shed 6 bases and J shed 0 bases, with 11 bases lying between them. Germline lookup yields CDR1 MNHEY and CDR2 SMNVEV (reference sequence). The CDR3 is 14 amino acids. DNA for the CDR3: TGTGCCAGCAGACCGGACTTAGCTAACTATGGCTACACCTTC. Translation: CASRPDLANYGYTF.

The V gene is TRBV18, the J gene TRBJ2-1; 16 nucleotides match TRBD2. In germline, CDR1 is KGHSH, CDR2 LQKENI. CDR3 length: 20 amino acids. The J segment lost 3 bases and the V segment lost 3 bases, leaving 11 bases of the junction unmatched. DNA for the CDR3: TGTGCCAGCTCACCTCCACCCGGGACTAGCGGGAGGGCCTTCTACAATGAGCAGTTCTTC. Protein product: CASSPPPGTSGRAFYNEQFF.

The rearrangement uses TRBV5-8 and TRBJ1-6; TRBD1 might be the D (5 bases). Trimming stripped 4 bases from V and 4 bases from J, with 9 bases between. The CDR3 contains 14 residues. Per the germline V gene, CDR1 is SGHTS and CDR2 is YDEGEE. The CDR3 DNA reads as TGTGCCAGCAGCCTCCGACAGTATAATTCACCCCTCCACTTT. Protein sequence: CASSLRQYNSPLHF.

The V call is TRBV10-1, the J call TRBJ1-1; D not resolved. V shed 4 bases and J shed 10 bases, with 10 bases lying between them. This CDR3 has 11 amino acids. Germline-derived CDR1 and CDR2 are WNHNN and SYGVQD (reference sequence). The CDR3 region is CASSAGSRAFF. CDR3 coding DNA: TGCGCCAGCAGTGCCGGGTCTCGAGCTTTCTTT.

This chain links TRBV5-1 with TRBJ2-2; 11 bases align to TRBD2. With 5 bases clipped from V and 3 bases from J, the junction kept 3 bases outside the gene matches. CDR3 size: 15 residues. Germline-derived CDR1 and CDR2 are SGHRS and YFSETQ. CDR3: CASRRLAGHTGELFF. CDR3 nucleotides: TGCGCCAGCAGACGACTAGCGGGACACACCGGGGAGCTGTTTTTT.

V usage is TRBV5-5 and J usage is TRBJ2-1; no definite D call. The V gene lost 3 bases and the J gene lost 0 bases, with 13 bases spanning the gap. Germline V gene data show CDR1 as SGHKS and CDR2 as YYEKEE (reference sequence). CDR3 length equals 16 residues. The CDR3 protein is CASSSLSASSYNEQFF. CDR3 bases: TGTGCCAGCAGCTCTCTCAGCGCGAGCTCCTACAATGAGCAGTTCTTC.

The chain employs TRBV19 and TRBJ1-1, with a weak D call TRBD1 (6 bases). Trimming pared 6 bases from V and 5 bases from J, leaving 16 bases between. This CDR3 has 14 residues. Germline lookup yields CDR1 LNHDA and CDR2 SQIVND (reference sequence). The CDR3 loop reads CASSETGLRTEAFF. The CDR3 DNA reads as TGTGCCAGTAGCGAGACAGGTCTGAGGACTGAAGCTTTCTTT.

The gene calls are TRBV14 and TRBJ1-2, with D perhaps matching TRBD1 (6 bases). CDR1 is SGHDN and CDR2 is FVKESK in the germline V gene. Trimming took off 1 base at V and 7 bases at J, with 10 bases between the two ends. The CDR3 has 13 amino acids. The CDR3 DNA reads as TGTGCCAGCAGCCAAGTCCCCAGGGGTGGCTACACCTTC. The encoded protein is CASSQVPRGGYTF.

This chain connects TRBV10-3 to TRBJ1-3; no definite D call. The CDR3 consists of 14 residues. V was trimmed by 3 bases and J by 0 bases, leaving 6 bases between them. From germline, CDR1 is ENHRY and CDR2 SYGVKD. CDR3 sequence: CAISEPSSGNTIYF. The CDR3 bases are TGTGCCATCAGTGAACCGAGCTCTGGAAACACCATATATTTT.